Reported below is one TCR beta chain. The sample belongs to a study of PD-L1 blockade in urothelial cancer. The overall study: Patients with male sex and bladder-origin urothelial cancer accounted for about 85% of the roughly 30 enrolled. A median of roughly 150,000 T cells was found in the blood samples.

The templates were synthetic TCR analogs, and they were spiked into each PCR. Assay: immunoSEQ multiplex PCR; the TCRdb copy retains only in-frame clones and omits some. The sample includes 25,000 to 35,000 clones, 87% of them seen just once. Locally advanced or metastatic urothelial carcinoma was diagnosed in the patients. CDR1 is SGHVS and CDR2 is FNYEAQ in the germline V gene. With 8 bases clipped from V and 7 bases from J, the junction kept 9 bases outside the gene matches. The length of the CDR3 is 14 residues. The chain has TRBV7-6 and TRBJ2-2; 8 bases fit TRBD2. This TCR was recovered from a man in his forties or fifties with urothelial cancer. Sequencing used PBMCs, obtained around atezolizumab (anti-PD-L1) treatment. This CDR3 is CASVSGTGGGELFF. In DNA form, the CDR3 reads TGTGCCAGCGTTAGCGGGACCGGGGGCGGGGAGCTGTTTTTT.